This T cell receptor beta chain was sequenced for a study of Ad26.COV2.S vaccination and SARS-CoV-2 variants. At the level of the study: Ad26.COV2.S was injected intramuscularly once or twice, 56 days apart. Overall study findings and caveats: Total T cell responses were possibly underestimated by TCR breadth and depth analyses. With respect to non-spike TCR breadth, vaccine and placebo recipients were similar. Breadth, reportedly substantial, characterized the spike-specific CD8+ and CD4+ T cell responses after vaccination.

This CDR3 spans 13 amino acids. Trimming took off 0 bases at V and 13 bases at J, with 10 bases between the two ends. Germline V lookup: CDR1 SGHDN, CDR2 FVKESK. Some clones are missing from TCRdb's copy, which holds only in-frame ones; the method was immunoSEQ multiplex PCR. This sample carries about 480,000 clones, around 85% of them seen once, and the ten largest clones take over 10%. Treatment reported: about 20 received Ad26.COV2.S at low or high dose, single or two shots; 5 received placebo; per-sample allocation not given. Sampling took place 63 days after the first vaccine or placebo injection. Notes on this clone: Antigen: not known.

This chain joins TRBV14 and TRBJ1-6; D is unresolved. The starting material was peripheral blood, obtained in a trial of Ad26.COV2.S vaccine versus placebo. The TCR sequence derives from a person between 18 and 59 years old who received the Ad26.COV2.S COVID-19 vaccine or a placebo. CDR3 region: CASSQDFRAPLHF. The CDR3 DNA follows: TGTGCCAGCAGCCAAGACTTCCGGGCCCCCCTCCACTTT.